The source of this T cell receptor (beta chain) is a study of T cell repertoires in cytomegalovirus infection. The wider study: Indicated by public TCR beta signatures were CMV infection and matching HLA type. The study, taken as a whole, reports: HLA-C-restricted CMV-specific TCR beta clonotypes were dominant in the ex vivo response.

TCRdb analysed the reads with MiXCR anew, one entry per CDR3 protein. The sample holds approximately 600,000 distinct CDR3 sequences, just under 40% seen once. Trimming took 4 bases from V and 2 from J; bases not matched to a gene: 3. This CDR3 comprises 14 residues. CDR1 and CDR2 (germline): SEHNR, FQNEAQ (reference sequence). A note on this clonotype: As yet, its antigen is unknown.

The chain has TRBV7-9 and TRBJ2-3; 7 bases align to TRBD2. The sample was cultured PBMCs, taken from culture after CMV antigen stimulation. This receptor was taken from a human donor in good health (CMV status not recorded). Some clones in this sample may be carry-over from other donors' samples. Here the CDR3 reads CASSSRDYTDTQYF. DNA of the CDR3: TGTGCCAGCAGCTCCCGGGACTACACAGATACGCAGTATTTT.